This T cell receptor beta chain appears in the sequencing data of a study of cytomegalovirus exposure and HLA in healthy donors. Only in-frame clones appear in the TCRdb table, and some are missing; sequencing was by immunoSEQ multiplex PCR. In the table there are around 130,000 clones, nearly 90% of which are singletons. The CDR3 runs to 14 residues. V lost 0 bases to trimming and J lost 5 bases, with 8 bases between them. Germline V lookup: CDR1 SGHNT, CDR2 YYREEE (reference sequence). The material sequenced was PBMCs. The sequence was collected from a man younger than 45 in good health and CMV-seronegative. The chain recombines TRBV5-4 with TRBJ1-4; perhaps TRBD1 as D (6 bases). The CDR3 region has the DNA TGTGCCAGCAGCTTGGGCACAGGGAATGAAAAACTGTTTTTT. This encodes CASSLGTGNEKLFF.